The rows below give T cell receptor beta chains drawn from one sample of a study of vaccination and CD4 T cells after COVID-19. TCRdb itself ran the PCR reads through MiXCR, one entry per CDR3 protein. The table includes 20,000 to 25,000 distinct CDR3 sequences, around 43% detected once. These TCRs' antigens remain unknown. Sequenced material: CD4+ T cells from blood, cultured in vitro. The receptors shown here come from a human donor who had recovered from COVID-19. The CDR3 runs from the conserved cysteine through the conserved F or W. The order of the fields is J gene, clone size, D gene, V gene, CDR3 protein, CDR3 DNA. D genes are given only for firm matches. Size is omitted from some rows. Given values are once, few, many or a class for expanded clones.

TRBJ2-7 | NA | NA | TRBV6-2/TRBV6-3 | CASTDLTGTLAGEQYF | TGTGCCAGCACCGACCTAACAGGAACCCTCGCTGGCGAGCAGTACTTC
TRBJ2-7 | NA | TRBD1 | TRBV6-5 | CASSYTPRGTGEQYF | TGTGCCAGCAGTTATACACCCAGGGGGACGGGAGAGCAGTACTTC
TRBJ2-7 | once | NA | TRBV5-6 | CASSVNYEQYF | TGTGCCAGCAGCGTAAACTACGAGCAGTACTTC
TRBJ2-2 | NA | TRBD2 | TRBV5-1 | CASSSPLAGTGELFF | TGCGCCAGCAGCTCGCCCTTAGCGGGGACCGGGGAGCTGTTTTTT
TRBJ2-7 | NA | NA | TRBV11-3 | CASISWGTTSYEQYF | TGTGCCAGCATATCGTGGGGTACCACCTCCTACGAGCAGTACTTC
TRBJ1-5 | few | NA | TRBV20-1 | CSAASGTGNQPQHF | TGCAGTGCTGCTTCCGGGACGGGCAATCAGCCCCAGCATTTT
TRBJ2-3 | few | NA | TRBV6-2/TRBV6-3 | CASSYTLNFPGRTDTQYF | TGTGCCAGCAGTTATACTCTGAATTTCCCTGGCCGCACAGATACGCAGTATTTT
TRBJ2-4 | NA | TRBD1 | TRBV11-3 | CASTPGTETLLAKNIQYF | TGTGCCAGCACCCCCGGGACAGAAACTCTTCTAGCCAAAAACATTCAGTACTTC
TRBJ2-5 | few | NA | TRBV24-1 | CATSWGQGYQETQYF | TGTGCCACCAGCTGGGGGCAGGGGTACCAAGAGACCCAGTACTTC
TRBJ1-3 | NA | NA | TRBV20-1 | CSASTAAGGTGNTIYF | TGCAGTGCTAGTACCGCGGCCGGGGGGACTGGAAACACCATATATTTT
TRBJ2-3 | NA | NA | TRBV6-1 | CASSEWGGGTDTQYF | TGTGCCAGCAGTGAATGGGGTGGTGGCACAGATACGCAGTATTTT
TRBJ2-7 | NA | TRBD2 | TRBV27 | CASKTSGCEQYF | TGTGCCAGCAAGACTAGCGGCTGCGAGCAGTACTTC
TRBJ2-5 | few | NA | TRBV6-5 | CASSYPGAIEETQYF | TGTGCCAGCAGTTACCCGGGAGCGATTGAAGAGACCCAGTACTTC
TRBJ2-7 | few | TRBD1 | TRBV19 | CASSWTGGGYEQYF | TGTGCCAGTAGTTGGACAGGGGGCGGCTACGAGCAGTACTTC
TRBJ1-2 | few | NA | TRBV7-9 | CASSPSPRAQPIGYTF | TGTGCCAGCAGCCCCTCGCCCAGGGCCCAACCTATTGGCTACACCTTC
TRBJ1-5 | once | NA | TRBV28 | CASTPGGRARQPQHF | TGTGCCAGCACCCCGGGAGGGAGGGCTCGTCAGCCCCAGCATTTT
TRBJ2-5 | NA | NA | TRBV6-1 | CASSARTVGQETQYF | TGTGCCAGCAGTGCCAGGACGGTGGGCCAAGAGACCCAGTACTTC
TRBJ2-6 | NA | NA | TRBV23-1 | CASSQLGRSGANVLTF | TGCGCCAGCAGTCAATTGGGGCGCTCTGGGGCCAACGTCCTGACTTTC
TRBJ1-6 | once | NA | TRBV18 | CASSPREQGYNSPLHF | TGTGCCAGCTCACCCAGGGAACAGGGCTATAATTCACCCCTCCACTTT
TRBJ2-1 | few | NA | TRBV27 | CASSLAVQPTTRVEFF | TGTGCCAGCAGTTTAGCAGTCCAACCCACGACCAGGGTGGAGTTCTTC
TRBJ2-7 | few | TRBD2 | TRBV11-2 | CASSSTGGGPYEQYF | TGTGCCAGCAGCTCTACTGGCGGGGGGCCCTACGAGCAGTACTTC
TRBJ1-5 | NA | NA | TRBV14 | CASSQDYRQPQHF | TGTGCCAGCAGCCAAGACTACCGTCAGCCCCAGCATTTT
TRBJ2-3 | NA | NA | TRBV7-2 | CASRVVVDTQYF | TGTGCCAGCAGGGTAGTTGTAGATACGCAGTATTTT
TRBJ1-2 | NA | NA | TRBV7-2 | CASSSTGNHGYTF | TGTGCCAGCAGCTCAACAGGGAATCATGGCTACACCTTC
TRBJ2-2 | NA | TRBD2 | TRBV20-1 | CSASKRGTGELFF | TGCAGTGCTAGCAAGCGGGGCACCGGGGAGCTGTTTTTT
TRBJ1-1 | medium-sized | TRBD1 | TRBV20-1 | CSASRQGLNTEAFF | TGCAGTGCTAGCCGACAGGGGCTTAACACTGAAGCTTTCTTT
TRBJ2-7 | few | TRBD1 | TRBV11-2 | CASSRGQRAYEQYF | TGTGCCAGCAGTAGGGGACAGAGGGCCTACGAGCAGTACTTC
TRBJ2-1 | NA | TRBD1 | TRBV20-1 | CSVRQGAYNEQFF | TGCAGTGTTCGACAGGGGGCCTACAATGAGCAGTTCTTC
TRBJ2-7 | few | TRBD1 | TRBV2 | CASSAGTGGIYEQYF | TGTGCCAGCAGTGCCGGGACAGGGGGGATCTACGAGCAGTACTTC
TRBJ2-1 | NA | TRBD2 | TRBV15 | CATSREWLAGQNEQFF | TGTGCCACCAGCAGAGAATGGCTAGCGGGGCAGAATGAGCAGTTCTTC
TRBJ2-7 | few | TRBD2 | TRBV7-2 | CASSYERGTSAQYF | TGTGCCAGCAGCTACGAACGCGGGACTAGTGCGCAGTACTTC
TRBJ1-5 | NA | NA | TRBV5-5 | CASSRGDQPQHF | TGTGCCAGCAGCCGCGGAGATCAGCCCCAGCATTTT
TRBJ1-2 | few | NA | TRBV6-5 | CASSSTPQGGFIGYTF | TGTGCCAGCAGTTCCACCCCACAGGGTGGGTTTATAGGCTACACCTTC
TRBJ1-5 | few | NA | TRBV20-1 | CSARDSNQPQHF | TGCAGTGCTCGGGATAGCAATCAGCCCCAGCATTTT
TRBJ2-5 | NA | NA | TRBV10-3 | CAISESKRAETQYF | TGTGCCATCAGTGAGTCGAAACGGGCCGAGACCCAGTACTTC
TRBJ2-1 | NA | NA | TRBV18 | CASSPDYLDNEQFF | TGTGCCAGCTCACCGGACTACCTCGACAATGAGCAGTTCTTC
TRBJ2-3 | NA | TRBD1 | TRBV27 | CASSYRGDTQYF | TGTGCCAGCAGTTACAGGGGAGATACGCAGTATTTT
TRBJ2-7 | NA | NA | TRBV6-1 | CASRQGQNYEQYF | TGTGCCAGCAGACAAGGACAGAACTACGAGCAGTACTTC
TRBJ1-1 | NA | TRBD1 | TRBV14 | CASSPRQGGNTEAFF | TGTGCCAGCAGCCCAAGACAGGGGGGGAACACTGAAGCTTTCTTT
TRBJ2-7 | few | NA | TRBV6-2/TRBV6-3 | CASSSRGGLAFSYEQYF | TGTGCCAGCAGTTCCCGTGGGGGGCTAGCGTTCTCCTACGAGCAGTACTTC
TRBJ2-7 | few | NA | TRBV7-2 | CASSLYKDTYEQYF | TGTGCCAGCAGCTTATATAAGGATACTTACGAGCAGTACTTC
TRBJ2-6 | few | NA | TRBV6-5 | CASSYSMAGTTGANVLTF | TGTGCCAGCAGTTACTCGATGGCAGGGACAACTGGGGCCAACGTCCTGACTTTC
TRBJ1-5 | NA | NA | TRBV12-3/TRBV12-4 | CASSRTPSNQPQHF | TGTGCCAGCAGTCGAACACCTAGCAATCAGCCCCAGCATTTT
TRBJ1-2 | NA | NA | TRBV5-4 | CAILSHDLQGLNYGYTF | TGTGCCATCCTCAGCCACGACCTTCAGGGGTTGAACTATGGCTACACCTTC
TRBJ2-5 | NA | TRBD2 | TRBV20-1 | CSASRAGGPSGETQYF | TGCAGTGCTTCCCGGGCGGGGGGTCCCTCGGGAGAGACCCAGTACTTC
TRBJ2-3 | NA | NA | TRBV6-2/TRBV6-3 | CASSYSRTGTTQYF | TGTGCCAGCAGTTACTCGAGGACCGGGACTACGCAGTATTTT